This TCR beta chain is from a study of T cell changes during pregnancy in multiple sclerosis (dated by TCRdb to about 2019). With respect to the entire study: The study looked at changes in the T cell repertoire across pregnancy in women with multiple sclerosis.

With respect to this clone: Its specific antigen is unknown. No base quality values were provided; no much bigger clone lies one nucleotide off.

The cysteine opens and the phenylalanine closes a CDR3 of 16 amino acids. Only CDR3 DNA is held: 48 bases, read in frame from base 1. Taken from the germline V gene, the CDR1 and CDR2 loops are SGHAT and FQNNGV. Trimming takes 1 base off V and 3 bases off J; junction bases not matched to a gene: 6. Libraries were prepared through the immunoSEQ multiplex PCR assay. TCRdb provides this immuneACCESS table in a form limited to in-frame rearrangements. Some clones are lacking; in checked studies, under half of them reflect an unresolved V gene, and why the rest are absent is not known. The sample table holds roughly 51,000 clones, of which under 95% were seen once. Approximately 5.5% of the sample is in the top ten clones.

The sample was CD8+ T cells from peripheral blood mononuclear cells, taken before pregnancy. This sequence uses TRBV11-2 and TRBJ2-1, with TRBD2 identical over 7 junction bases. This TCR was sampled from a female donor with multiple sclerosis, enrolled in a pregnancy study. The CDR3 is CASSLVFSGNYNEQFF. Read as DNA, the sequence is TGTGCCAGCAGCTTAGTATTCAGCGGGAACTACAATGAGCAGTTCTTC.